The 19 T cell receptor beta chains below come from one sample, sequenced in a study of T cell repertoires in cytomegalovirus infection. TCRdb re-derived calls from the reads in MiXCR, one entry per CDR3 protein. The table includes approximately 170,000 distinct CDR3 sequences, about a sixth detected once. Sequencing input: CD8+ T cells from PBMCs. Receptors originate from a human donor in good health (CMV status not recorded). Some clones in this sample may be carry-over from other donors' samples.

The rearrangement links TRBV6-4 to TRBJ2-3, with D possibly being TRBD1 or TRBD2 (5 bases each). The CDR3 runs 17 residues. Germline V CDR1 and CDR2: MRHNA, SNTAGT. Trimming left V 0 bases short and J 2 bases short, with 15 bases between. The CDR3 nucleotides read TGTGCCAGCAGTGACTCGATGGGACGGACAACCACAGATACGCAGTATTTT. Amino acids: CASSDSMGRTTTDTQYF.

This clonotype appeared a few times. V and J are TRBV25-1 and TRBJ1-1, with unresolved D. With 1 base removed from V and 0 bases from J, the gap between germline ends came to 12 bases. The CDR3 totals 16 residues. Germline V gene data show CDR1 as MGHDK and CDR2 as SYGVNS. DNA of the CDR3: TGTGCCAGCAGTGAATCAGGACGGCCTCTGAACACTGAAGCTTTCTTT. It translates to CASSESGRPLNTEAFF.

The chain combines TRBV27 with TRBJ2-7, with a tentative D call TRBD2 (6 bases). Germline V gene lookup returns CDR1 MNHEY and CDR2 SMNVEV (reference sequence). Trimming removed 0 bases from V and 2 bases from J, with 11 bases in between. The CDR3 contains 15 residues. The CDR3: CASSLSGGFTYEQYF. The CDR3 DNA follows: TGTGCCAGCAGTTTATCGGGGGGATTCACCTACGAGCAGTACTTC.

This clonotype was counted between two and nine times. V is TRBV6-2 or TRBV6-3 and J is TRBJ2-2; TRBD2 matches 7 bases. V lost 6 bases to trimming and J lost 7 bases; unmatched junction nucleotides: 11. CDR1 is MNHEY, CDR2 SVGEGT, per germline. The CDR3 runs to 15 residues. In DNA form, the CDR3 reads TGTGCCAGCAGACCACTAGCGATGGGGGACGGGGAGCTGTTTTTT. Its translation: CASRPLAMGDGELFF.

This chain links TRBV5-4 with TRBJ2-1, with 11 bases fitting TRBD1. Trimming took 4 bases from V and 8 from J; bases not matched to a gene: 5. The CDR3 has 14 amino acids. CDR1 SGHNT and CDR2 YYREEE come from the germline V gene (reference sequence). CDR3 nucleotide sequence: TGTGCCAGCAGCCCACGGACAGGGGGCGATGAGCAGTTCTTC. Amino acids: CASSPRTGGDEQFF.

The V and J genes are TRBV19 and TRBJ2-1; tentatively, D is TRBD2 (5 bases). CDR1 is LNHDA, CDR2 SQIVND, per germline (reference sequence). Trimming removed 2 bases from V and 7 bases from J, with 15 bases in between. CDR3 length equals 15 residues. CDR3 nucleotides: TGTGCCAGTAGTATAAAAAGGGAGACCGTGAATGAGCAGTTCTTC. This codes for CASSIKRETVNEQFF. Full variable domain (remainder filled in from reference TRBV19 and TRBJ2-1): DGGITQSPKYLFRKEGQNVTLSCEQNLNHDAMYWYRQDPGQGLRLIYYSQIVNDFQKGDIAEGYSVSREKKESFPLTVTSAQKNPTAFYLCASSIKRETVNEQFFGPGTRLTVL.

The CDR3: CASSHYIGTEDGYTF. The CDR3 coding sequence is TGCGCCAGCAGCCATTATATCGGGACGGAAGATGGCTACACCTTC. The gene calls are TRBV4-1 and TRBJ1-2; D may be TRBD1 (5 bases). CDR3 length: 15 amino acids. Germline V gene data show CDR1 as MGHRA and CDR2 as YSYEKL. The V gene lost 3 bases and the J gene lost 6 bases, with 17 bases spanning the gap.

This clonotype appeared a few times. This CDR3 reads CASHLGGLPYNEQFF. Written as DNA, the CDR3 is TGCGCCAGCCACCTCGGGGGGCTCCCCTACAATGAGCAGTTCTTC. V gene TRBV5-1 combines with J gene TRBJ2-1; perhaps TRBD2 as D (7 bases). Trimming left V 7 bases short and J 2 bases short, with 16 bases between. Germline V gene sequence: CDR1 SGHRS, CDR2 YFSETQ. CDR3 length equals 15 residues.

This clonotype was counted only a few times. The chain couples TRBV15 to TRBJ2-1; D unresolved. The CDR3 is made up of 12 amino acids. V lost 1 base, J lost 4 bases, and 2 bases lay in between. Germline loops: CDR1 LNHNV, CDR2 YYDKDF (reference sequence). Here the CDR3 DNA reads TGTGCCACCAGCAGAGTATACAATGAGCAGTTCTTC. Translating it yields CATSRVYNEQFF.

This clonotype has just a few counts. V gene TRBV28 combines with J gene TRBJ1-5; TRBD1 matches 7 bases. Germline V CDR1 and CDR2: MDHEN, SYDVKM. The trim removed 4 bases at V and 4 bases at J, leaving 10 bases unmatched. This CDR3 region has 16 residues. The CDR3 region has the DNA TGTGCCAGCAGTTCGGTTTGGACAGGAGAAAATCAGCCCCAGCATTTT. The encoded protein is CASSSVWTGENQPQHF.

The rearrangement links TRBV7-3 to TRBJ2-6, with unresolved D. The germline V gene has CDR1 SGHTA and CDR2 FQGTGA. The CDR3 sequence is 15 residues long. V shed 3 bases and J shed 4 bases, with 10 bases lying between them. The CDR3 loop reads CASSFGLAGANVLTF. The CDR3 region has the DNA TGTGCCAGCAGCTTCGGGTTGGCAGGGGCCAACGTCCTGACTTTC.

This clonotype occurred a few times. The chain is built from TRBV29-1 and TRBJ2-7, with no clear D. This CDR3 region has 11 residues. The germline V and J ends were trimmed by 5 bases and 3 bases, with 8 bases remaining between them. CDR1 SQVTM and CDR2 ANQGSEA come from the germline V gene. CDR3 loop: CSVRLSYEQYF. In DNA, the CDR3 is TGCAGCGTTAGACTCAGCTACGAGCAGTACTTC.

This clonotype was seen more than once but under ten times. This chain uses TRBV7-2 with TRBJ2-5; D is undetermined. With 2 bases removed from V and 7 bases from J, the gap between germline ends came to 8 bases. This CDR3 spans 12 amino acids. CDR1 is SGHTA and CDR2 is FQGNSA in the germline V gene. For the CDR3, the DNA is TGTGCCAGCAGCTTATCCGTGGGGACCCAGTACTTC. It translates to CASSLSVGTQYF.

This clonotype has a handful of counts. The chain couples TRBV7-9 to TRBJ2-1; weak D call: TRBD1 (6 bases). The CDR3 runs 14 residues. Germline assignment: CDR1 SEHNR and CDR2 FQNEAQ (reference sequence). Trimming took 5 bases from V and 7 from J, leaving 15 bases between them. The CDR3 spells CASSPVGARNEQFF. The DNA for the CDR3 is TGTGCCAGCAGCCCCGTGGGGGCCAGGAATGAGCAGTTCTTC.

CDR3 in DNA: TGCAGCGTTGAATTGGACGGCAGCTCCTACGAGCAGTACTTC. Translation: CSVELDGSSYEQYF. The rearrangement uses TRBV29-1 and TRBJ2-7; no firm D call. V gave up 2 bases and J gave up 0 bases, with 11 bases separating them. The CDR3 is 14 residues long. Germline assignment: CDR1 SQVTM and CDR2 ANQGSEA.

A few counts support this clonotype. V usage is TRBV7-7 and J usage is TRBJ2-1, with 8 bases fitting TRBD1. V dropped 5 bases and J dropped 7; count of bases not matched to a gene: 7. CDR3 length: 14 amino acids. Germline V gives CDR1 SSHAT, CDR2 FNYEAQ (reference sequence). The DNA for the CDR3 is TGTGCCAGCAGCCTTGGCAGGGGGCTAAATGAGCAGTTCTTC. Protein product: CASSLGRGLNEQFF.

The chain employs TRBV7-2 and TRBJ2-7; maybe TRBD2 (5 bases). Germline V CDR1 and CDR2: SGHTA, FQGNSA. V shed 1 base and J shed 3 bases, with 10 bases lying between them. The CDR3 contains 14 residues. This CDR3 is CASSLGDYYYEQYF. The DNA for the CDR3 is TGTGCCAGCAGCTTAGGCGACTATTACTACGAGCAGTACTTC.

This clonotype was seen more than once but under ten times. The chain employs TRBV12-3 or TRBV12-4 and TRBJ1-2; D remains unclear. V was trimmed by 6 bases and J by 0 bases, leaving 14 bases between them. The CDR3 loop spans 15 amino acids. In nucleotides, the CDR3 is TGTGCCAGCAGCGAGACCGCCGCCCCTAACTATGGCTACACCTTC. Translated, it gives CASSETAAPNYGYTF.

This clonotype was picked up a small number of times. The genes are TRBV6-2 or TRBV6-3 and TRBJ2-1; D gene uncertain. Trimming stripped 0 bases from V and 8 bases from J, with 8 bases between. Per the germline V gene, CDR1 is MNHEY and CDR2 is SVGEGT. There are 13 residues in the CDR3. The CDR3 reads CASSYSPSDEQFF. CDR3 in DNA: TGTGCCAGCAGTTACTCCCCTTCCGATGAGCAGTTCTTC.